This T cell receptor (beta chain) was documented in a study of T cell responses to AZD1222 COVID-19 vaccine. Profiled with immunoSEQ multiplex PCR; TCRdb holds only in-frame clones, not every one. In the table there are about 18,000 clones, over 85% of which are singletons. Overall study results and limits: Reports say nearly half of spike-specific TCRs go after unmutated variant regions.

The CDR3 runs to 15 residues. Trimming removed 2 bases from V and 6 bases from J; junction bases left unmatched: 3. From germline, CDR1 is MGHRA and CDR2 YSYEKL. A note on this clone: Its matching antigen is unknown.

The V and J genes are TRBV4-1 and TRBJ2-3; 12 nucleotides match TRBD2. This TCR was recovered from an adult who received the AZD1222 COVID-19 vaccine. This material consisted of peripheral blood, taken 28 days after the second AZD1222 dose. Written as DNA, the CDR3 is TGCGCCAGCAGCCAAACTAGCGGGGGGTGGGATACGCAGTATTTT. Translated: CASSQTSGGWDTQYF.